This TCR beta chain appears in the sequencing data of a study of blood T cell repertoires in COVID-19. The wider study: Samples came from the United States, Italy and Spain, spanning acute and convalescent COVID-19. The cDNA or gDNA used as material had been derived from T cells, B-cell-depleted T cells, or PBMCs.

The CDR3 runs 16 residues. Germline V gene data show CDR1 as SGHRS and CDR2 as YFSETQ. V was pared by 4 bases and J by 2 bases, with 18 bases between. In the original workflow: Reference gene primer amplification gave nucleated cell count estimates. TCRdb keeps only in-frame clones here, not all; method: immunoSEQ multiplex PCR. D and trimming come from the DNA, and the V and J calls and clone size come from that table. The sample records about 140,000 clones, around three quarters being singletons. The sequenced sample consisted of peripheral blood. The V and J genes are TRBV5-1 and TRBJ1-1, with D possibly matching TRBD1 (5 bases). This clonotype originated in a man in his sixties with acute or convalescent COVID-19. The CDR3 protein is CASSDQGIVTNTEAFF. In DNA form, the CDR3 reads TGCGCCAGCAGCGACCAGGGCATCGTCACTAACACTGAAGCTTTCTTT.